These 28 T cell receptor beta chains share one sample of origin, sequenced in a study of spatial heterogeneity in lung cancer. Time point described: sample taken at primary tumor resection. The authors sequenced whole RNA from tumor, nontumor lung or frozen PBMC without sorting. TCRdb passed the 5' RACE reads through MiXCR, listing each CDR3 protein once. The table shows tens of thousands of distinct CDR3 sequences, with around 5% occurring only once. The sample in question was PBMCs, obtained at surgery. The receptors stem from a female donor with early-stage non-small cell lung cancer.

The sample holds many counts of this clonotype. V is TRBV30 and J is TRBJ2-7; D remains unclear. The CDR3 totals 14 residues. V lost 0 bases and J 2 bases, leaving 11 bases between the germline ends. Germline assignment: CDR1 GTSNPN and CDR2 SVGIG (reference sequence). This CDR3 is CAWSVTPETYEQYF. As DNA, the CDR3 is TGTGCCTGGAGTGTAACCCCCGAGACCTACGAGCAGTACTTC.

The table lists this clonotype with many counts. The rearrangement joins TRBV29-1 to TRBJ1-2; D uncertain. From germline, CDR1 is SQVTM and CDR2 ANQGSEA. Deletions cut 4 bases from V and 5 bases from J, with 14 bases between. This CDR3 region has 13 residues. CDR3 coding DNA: TGCAGCGTTGTGGGCACGGAAATGTATGGCTACACCTTC. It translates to CSVVGTEMYGYTF.

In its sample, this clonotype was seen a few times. Here the CDR3 DNA reads TGTGCCAGTAGTATAGACAGGGCGGGCACCGGGGAGCTGTTTTTT. It specifies CASSIDRAGTGELFF. The V call is TRBV19, the J call TRBJ2-2; tentatively, D is TRBD1 or TRBD2 (5 bases each). The CDR3 covers 15 residues. V was pared by 0 bases and J by 4 bases, with 9 bases between. Germline V lookup: CDR1 LNHDA, CDR2 SQIVND (reference sequence). The variable domain in full, completed from reference TRBV19 and TRBJ2-2, reads DGGITQSPKYLFRKEGQNVTLSCEQNLNHDAMYWYRQDPGQGLRLIYYSQIVNDFQKGDIAEGYSVSREKKESFPLTVTSAQKNPTAFYLCASSIDRAGTGELFFGEGSRLTVL.

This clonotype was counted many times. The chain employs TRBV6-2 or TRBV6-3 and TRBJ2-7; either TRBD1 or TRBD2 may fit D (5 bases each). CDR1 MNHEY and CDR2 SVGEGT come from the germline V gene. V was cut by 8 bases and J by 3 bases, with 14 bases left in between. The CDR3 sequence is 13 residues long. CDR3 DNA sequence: TGTGCCAGCGTCAGGGTCGGGGACTACGAGCAGTACTTC. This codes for CASVRVGDYEQYF.

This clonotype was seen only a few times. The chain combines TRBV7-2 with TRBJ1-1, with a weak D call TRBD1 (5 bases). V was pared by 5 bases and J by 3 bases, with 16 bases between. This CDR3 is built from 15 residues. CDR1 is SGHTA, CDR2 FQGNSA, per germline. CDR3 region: CASSMGPSTYTEAFF. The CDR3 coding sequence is TGTGCCAGCAGCATGGGACCCTCGACATACACTGAAGCTTTCTTT.

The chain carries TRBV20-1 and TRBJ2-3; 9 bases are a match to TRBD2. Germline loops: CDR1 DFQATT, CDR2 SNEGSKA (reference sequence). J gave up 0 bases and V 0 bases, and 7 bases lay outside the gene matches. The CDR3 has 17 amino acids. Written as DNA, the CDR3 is TGCAGTGCTAGAGATCCTAGCGGGGTTTCTAGCACAGATACGCAGTATTTT. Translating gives CSARDPSGVSSTDTQYF.

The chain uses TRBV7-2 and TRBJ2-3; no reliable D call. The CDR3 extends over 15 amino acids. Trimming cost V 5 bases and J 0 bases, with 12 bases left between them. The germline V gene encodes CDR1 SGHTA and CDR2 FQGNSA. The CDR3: CASSPTPASTDTQYF. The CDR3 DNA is TGTGCCAGCAGCCCCACACCAGCTAGCACAGATACGCAGTATTTT.

This CDR3 is CASSQDRWAVGPQHF. The CDR3 coding sequence is TGCGCCAGCAGCCAAGATCGGTGGGCGGTGGGGCCCCAGCATTTT. The rearrangement joins TRBV4-3 to TRBJ1-5; D is undetermined. Germline V gene data show CDR1 as LGHNA and CDR2 as YSLEER. This CDR3 region has 15 residues. V gave up 0 bases and J gave up 9 bases, with 15 bases separating them.

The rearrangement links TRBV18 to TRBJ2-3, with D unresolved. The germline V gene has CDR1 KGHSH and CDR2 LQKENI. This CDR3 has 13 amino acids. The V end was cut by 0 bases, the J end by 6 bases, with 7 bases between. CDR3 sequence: CASSPPGYDTQYF. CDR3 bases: TGTGCCAGCTCACCACCCGGGTACGATACGCAGTATTTT.

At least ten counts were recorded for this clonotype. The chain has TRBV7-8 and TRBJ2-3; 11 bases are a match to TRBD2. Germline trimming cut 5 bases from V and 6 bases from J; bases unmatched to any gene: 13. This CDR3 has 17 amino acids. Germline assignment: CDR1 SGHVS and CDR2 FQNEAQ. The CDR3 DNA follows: TGTGCCAGCAGCCGGACCCGACTAGCGGGGCGAAGTGATACGCAGTATTTT. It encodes CASSRTRLAGRSDTQYF. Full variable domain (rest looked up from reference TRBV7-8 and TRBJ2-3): GAGVSQSPRYKVAKRGQDVALRCDPISGHVSLFWYQQALGQGPEFLTYFQNEAQLDKSGLPSDRFFAERPEGSVSTLKIQRTQQEDSAVYLCASSRTRLAGRSDTQYFGPGTRLTVL.

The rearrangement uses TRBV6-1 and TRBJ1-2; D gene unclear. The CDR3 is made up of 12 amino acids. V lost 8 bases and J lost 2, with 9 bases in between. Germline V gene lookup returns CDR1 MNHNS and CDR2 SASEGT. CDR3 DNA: TGTGCCAGCCGACTGAGAAACTATGGCTACACCTTC. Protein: CASRLRNYGYTF.

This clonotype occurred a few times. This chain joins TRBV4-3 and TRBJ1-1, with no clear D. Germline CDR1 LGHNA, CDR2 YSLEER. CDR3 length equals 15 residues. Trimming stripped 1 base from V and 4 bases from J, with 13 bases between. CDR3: CASSQGSGAGTEAFF. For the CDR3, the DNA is TGCGCCAGCAGCCAAGGGTCCGGTGCGGGCACTGAAGCTTTCTTT.

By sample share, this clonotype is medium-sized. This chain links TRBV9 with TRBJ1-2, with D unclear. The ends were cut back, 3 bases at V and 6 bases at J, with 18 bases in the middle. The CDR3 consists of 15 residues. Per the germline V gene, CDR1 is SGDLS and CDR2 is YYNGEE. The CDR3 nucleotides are TGTGCCAGCAGCGCCAGACCGAAGTTGCGAGATGGCTACACCTTC. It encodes CASSARPKLRDGYTF.

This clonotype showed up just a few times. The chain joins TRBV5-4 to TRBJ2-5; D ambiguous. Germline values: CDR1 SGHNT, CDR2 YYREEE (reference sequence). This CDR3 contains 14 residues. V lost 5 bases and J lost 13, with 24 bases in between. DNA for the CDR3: TGTGCCAGCAGTAATCAAGGAACACCCTCCTGGCGGTACTTC. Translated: CASSNQGTPSWRYF.

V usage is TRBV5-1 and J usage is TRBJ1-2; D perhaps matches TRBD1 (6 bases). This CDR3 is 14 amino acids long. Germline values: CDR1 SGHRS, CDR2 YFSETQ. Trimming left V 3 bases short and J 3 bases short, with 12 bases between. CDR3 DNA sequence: TGCGCCAGCAGCTGGATCCCAGGGGACTATGGCTACACCTTC. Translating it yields CASSWIPGDYGYTF.

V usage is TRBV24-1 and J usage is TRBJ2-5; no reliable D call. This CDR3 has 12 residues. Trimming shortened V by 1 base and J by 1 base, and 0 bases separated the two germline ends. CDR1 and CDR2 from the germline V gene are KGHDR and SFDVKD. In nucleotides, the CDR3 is TGTGCCACCAGTGATTTCCAAGAGACCCAGTACTTC. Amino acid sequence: CATSDFQETQYF.

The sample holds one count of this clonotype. The CDR3 spells CASEQGITQPQHF. The CDR3 DNA follows: TGTGCCAGCGAACAGGGGATTACGCAGCCCCAGCATTTT. The chain employs TRBV6-6 and TRBJ1-5; TRBD1 agrees at 7 bases. The J segment lost 7 bases and the V segment lost 8 bases, leaving 8 bases of the junction unmatched. The germline CDR1 and CDR2 sequences are MNHNY and SVGAGI (reference sequence). The CDR3 runs 13 residues.

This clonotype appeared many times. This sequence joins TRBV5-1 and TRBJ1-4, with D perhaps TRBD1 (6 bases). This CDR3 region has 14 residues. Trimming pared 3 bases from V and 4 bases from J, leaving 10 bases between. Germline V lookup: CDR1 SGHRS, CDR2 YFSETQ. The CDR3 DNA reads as TGCGCCAGCAGCTCAAGGGGGGTTAATGAAAAACTGTTTTTT. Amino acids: CASSSRGVNEKLFF.

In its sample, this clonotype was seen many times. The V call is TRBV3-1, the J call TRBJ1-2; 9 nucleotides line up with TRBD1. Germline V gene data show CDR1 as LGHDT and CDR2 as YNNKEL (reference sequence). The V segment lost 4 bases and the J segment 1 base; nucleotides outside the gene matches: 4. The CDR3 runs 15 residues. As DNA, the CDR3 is TGTGCCAGCAGCCTTTGGGACAGGGTTAACTATGGCTACACCTTC. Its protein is CASSLWDRVNYGYTF. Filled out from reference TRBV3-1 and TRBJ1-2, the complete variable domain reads DTAVSQTPKYLVTQMGNDKSIKCEQNLGHDTMYWYKQDSKKFLKIMFSYNNKELIINETVPNRFSPKSPDKAHLNLHINSLELGDSAVYFCASSLWDRVNYGYTFGSGTRLTVV.

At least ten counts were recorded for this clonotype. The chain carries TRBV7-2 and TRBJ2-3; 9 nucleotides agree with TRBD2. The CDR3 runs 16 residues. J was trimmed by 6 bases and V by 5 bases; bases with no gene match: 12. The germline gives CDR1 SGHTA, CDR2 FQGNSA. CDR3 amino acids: CASSKSSGIEWDTQYF. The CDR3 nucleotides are TGTGCCAGCAGCAAATCTAGCGGGATTGAGTGGGATACGCAGTATTTT.

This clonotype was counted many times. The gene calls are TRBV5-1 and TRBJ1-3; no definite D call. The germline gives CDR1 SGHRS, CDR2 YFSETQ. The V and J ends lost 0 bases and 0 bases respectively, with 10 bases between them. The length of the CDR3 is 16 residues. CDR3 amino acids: CASSLDGIYSGNTIYF. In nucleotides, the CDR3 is TGCGCCAGCAGCTTGGATGGGATTTACTCTGGAAACACCATATATTTT.

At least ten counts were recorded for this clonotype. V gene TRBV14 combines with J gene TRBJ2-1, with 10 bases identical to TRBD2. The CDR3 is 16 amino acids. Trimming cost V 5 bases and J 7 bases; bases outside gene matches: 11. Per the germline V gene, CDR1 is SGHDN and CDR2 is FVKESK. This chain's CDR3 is CASSDTSGRAENEQFF. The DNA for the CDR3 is TGTGCCAGCAGCGACACAAGCGGGAGGGCCGAAAATGAGCAGTTCTTC. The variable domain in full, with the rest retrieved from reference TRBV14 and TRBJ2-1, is EAGVTQFPSHSVIEKGQTVTLRCDPISGHDNLYWYRRVMGKEIKFLLHFVKESKQDESGMPNNRFLAERTGGTYSTLKVQPAELEDSGVYFCASSDTSGRAENEQFFGPGTRLTVL.

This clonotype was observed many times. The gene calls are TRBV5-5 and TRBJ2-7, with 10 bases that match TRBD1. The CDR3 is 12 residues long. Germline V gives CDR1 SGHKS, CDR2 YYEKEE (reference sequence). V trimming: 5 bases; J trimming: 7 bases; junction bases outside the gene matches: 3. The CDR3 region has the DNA TGTGCCAGCAGAAGGACAGGGGGAGAGCAGTACTTC. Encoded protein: CASRRTGGEQYF. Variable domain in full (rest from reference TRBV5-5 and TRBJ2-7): DAGVTQSPTHLIKTRGQQVTLRCSPISGHKSVSWYQQVLGQGPQFIFQYYEKEERGRGNFPDRFSARQFPNYSSELNVNALLLGDSALYLCASRRTGGEQYFGPGTRLTVT.

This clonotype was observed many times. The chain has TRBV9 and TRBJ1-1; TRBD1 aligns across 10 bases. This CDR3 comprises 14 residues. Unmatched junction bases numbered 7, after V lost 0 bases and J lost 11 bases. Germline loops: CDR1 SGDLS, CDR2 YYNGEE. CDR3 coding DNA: TGTGCCAGCAGCGTAGACGGGACAGGGGAGTCCGCTTTCTTT. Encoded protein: CASSVDGTGESAFF.

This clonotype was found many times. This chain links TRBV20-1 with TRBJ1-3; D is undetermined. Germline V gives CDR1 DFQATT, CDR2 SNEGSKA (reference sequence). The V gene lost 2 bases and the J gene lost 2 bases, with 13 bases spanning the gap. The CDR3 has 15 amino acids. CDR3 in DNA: TGCAGTGCTAGAAATACCGGGTCAACTGGAAACACCATATATTTT. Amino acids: CSARNTGSTGNTIYF.

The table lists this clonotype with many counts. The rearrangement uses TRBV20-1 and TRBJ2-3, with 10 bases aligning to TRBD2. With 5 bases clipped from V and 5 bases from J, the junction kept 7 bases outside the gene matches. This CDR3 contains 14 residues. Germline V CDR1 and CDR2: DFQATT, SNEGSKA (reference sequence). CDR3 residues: CSAVSGGAIDTQYF. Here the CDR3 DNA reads TGCAGTGCTGTGAGCGGGGGGGCCATAGATACGCAGTATTTT.

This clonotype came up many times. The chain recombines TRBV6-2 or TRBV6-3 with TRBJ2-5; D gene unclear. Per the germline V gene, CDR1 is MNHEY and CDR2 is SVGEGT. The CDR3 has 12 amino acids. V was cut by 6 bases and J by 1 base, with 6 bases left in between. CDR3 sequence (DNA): TGTGCCAGCAGCTGGGGCCAAGAGACCCAGTACTTC. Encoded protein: CASSWGQETQYF.

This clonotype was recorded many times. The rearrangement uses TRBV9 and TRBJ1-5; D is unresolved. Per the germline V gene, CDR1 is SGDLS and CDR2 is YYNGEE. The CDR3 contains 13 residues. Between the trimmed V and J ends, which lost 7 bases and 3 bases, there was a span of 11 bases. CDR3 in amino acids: CASPLGINQPQHF. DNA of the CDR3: TGTGCCAGCCCTCTGGGGATCAATCAGCCCCAGCATTTT.